The 12 T cell receptor beta chains given below trace back to one sample, sequenced in a study of somatic mutations in cytotoxic T cells in rheumatoid arthritis. Assay: immunoSEQ multiplex PCR; the TCRdb copy retains only in-frame clones and omits some. The sample holds some 15,000 clones, around 80% seen once. Specimen: CD8+ T cells sorted from blood. The source is a woman aged 45-60 years with rheumatoid arthritis.

The chain links TRBV6-1 to TRBJ2-7; D is ambiguous. Germline V gives CDR1 MNHNS, CDR2 SASEGT. This CDR3 is 13 amino acids long. V was clipped by 7 bases and J by 2 bases, with 12 bases between them. CDR3 region: CASTERITYEQYF. Written as DNA, the CDR3 is TGTGCCAGCACCGAACGGATTACCTACGAGCAGTACTTC.

The chain couples TRBV5-4 to TRBJ2-5, with 11 bases identical to TRBD2. The CDR3 is made up of 16 amino acids. The germline V gene encodes CDR1 SGHNT and CDR2 YYREEE (reference sequence). Germline trimming cut 9 bases from V and 5 bases from J; bases unmatched to any gene: 15. The DNA of the CDR3 is TGTGCCACCCAGGGGGGTAGCGGGGGGGCGCGGGAGACCCAGTACTTC. Translation: CATQGGSGGARETQYF.

This chain uses TRBV30 with TRBJ2-5; weak D call: TRBD1 (6 bases). Germline V gene data show CDR1 as GTSNPN and CDR2 as SVGIG (reference sequence). The CDR3 length is 14 residues. Trimming left V 1 base short and J 1 base short, with 10 bases between. The CDR3 DNA is TGTGCCTGGAGTGGCCGGGACACCCAAGAGACCCAGTACTTC. This gives the protein CAWSGRDTQETQYF.

The chain joins TRBV6-6 to TRBJ2-3; a weak D match, TRBD2 (6 bases). The germline gives CDR1 MNHNY, CDR2 SVGAGI (reference sequence). The germline V and J ends were trimmed by 2 bases and 4 bases, with 13 bases remaining between them. The CDR3 covers 15 residues. CDR3 sequence: CASSYLGRDSDTQYF. The CDR3 DNA is TGTGCCAGCAGTTACCTTGGCAGGGACTCAGATACGCAGTATTTT.

The chain combines TRBV7-9 with TRBJ2-1, with D possibly being TRBD1 or TRBD2 (6 bases each). Germline V gives CDR1 SEHNR, CDR2 FQNEAQ (reference sequence). V lost 5 bases, J lost 5 bases, and 22 bases lay in between. The CDR3 length is 17 residues. The CDR3 sequence: CASSPPLDGGHDNEQFF. In nucleotides, the CDR3 is TGTGCCAGCAGCCCCCCGTTGGACGGGGGCCATGACAATGAGCAGTTCTTC. Supplemented by reference TRBV7-9 and TRBJ2-1, the full variable domain reads DTGVSQNPRHKITKRGQNVTFRCDPISEHNRLYWYRQTLGQGPEFLTYFQNEAQLEKSRLLSDRFSAERPKGSFSTLEIQRTEQGDSAMYLCASSPPLDGGHDNEQFFGPGTRLTVL.

The CDR3 DNA follows: TGTGCCAGCAGCCCCAGTGGGGGAACTGAAGCTTTCTTT. This encodes CASSPSGGTEAFF. The rearrangement links TRBV9 to TRBJ1-1, with D possibly TRBD1 on 5 matching bases. CDR1 is SGDLS, CDR2 YYNGEE, per germline. This CDR3 region has 13 residues. Trimming took off 4 bases at V and 5 bases at J, with 12 bases between the two ends.

This clone was seen a handful of times. The chain is built from TRBV6-1 and TRBJ2-2, with D hard to call. The germline V and J ends were trimmed by 1 base and 6 bases, with 9 bases remaining between them. Germline assignment: CDR1 MNHNS and CDR2 SASEGT. CDR3 length equals 14 residues. This CDR3 reads CASSEERYPGELFF. CDR3 nucleotides: TGTGCCAGCAGTGAAGAAAGGTATCCCGGGGAGCTGTTTTTT.

This rearrangement joins TRBV4-1 to TRBJ1-1; D is unclear. Germline V gives CDR1 MGHRA, CDR2 YSYEKL. The CDR3 is made up of 15 amino acids. Trimming removed 2 bases from V and 2 bases from J, with 12 bases in between. DNA of the CDR3: TGCGCCAGCAGCCAACTATCCGAAACCAACACTGAAGCTTTCTTT. The encoded protein is CASSQLSETNTEAFF.

This clone was picked up a small number of times. This chain connects TRBV30 to TRBJ1-1; D remains ambiguous. There are 14 residues in the CDR3. V dropped 0 bases and J dropped 1 base, with 9 bases sitting between them. The germline gives CDR1 GTSNPN, CDR2 SVGIG (reference sequence). This CDR3 is CAWSVPRQNTEAFF. The CDR3 region has the DNA TGTGCCTGGAGTGTACCCAGGCAGAACACTGAAGCTTTCTTT.

This rearrangement joins TRBV5-6 to TRBJ2-1, with 9 bases aligning to TRBD2. With 4 bases clipped from V and 4 bases from J, the junction kept 6 bases outside the gene matches. This CDR3 has 15 residues. The V gene's germline CDR1 is SGHDT and CDR2 YYEEEE. The CDR3 DNA reads as TGTGCCAGCAGCAGAGGGACTAGCTTTTACAATGAGCAGTTCTTC. This translates into CASSRGTSFYNEQFF. The full variable domain, with the rest looked up from reference TRBV5-6 and TRBJ2-1, is DAGVTQSPTHLIKTRGQQVTLRCSPKSGHDTVSWYQQALGQGPQFIFQYYEEEERQRGNFPDRFSGHQFPNYSSELNVNALLLGDSALYLCASSRGTSFYNEQFFGPGTRLTVL.

The J gene is TRBJ1-1, the V gene TRBV5-1, with 11 bases aligning to TRBD1. CDR1 and CDR2 from the germline V gene are SGHRS and YFSETQ. CDR3 size: 16 residues. Losses at the gene ends were 2 bases for V and 3 bases for J; bases not matched to a gene: 6. The CDR3: CASSLGTGGFDTEAFF. The CDR3 coding sequence is TGCGCCAGCAGCTTAGGGACAGGGGGTTTTGACACTGAAGCTTTCTTT.

This chain connects TRBV6-1 to TRBJ1-3, with TRBD1 as a possible D gene (5 bases). The length of the CDR3 is 18 residues. The germline CDR1 and CDR2 sequences are MNHNS and SASEGT. The V gene lost 2 bases and the J gene lost 0 bases, with 17 bases spanning the gap. The CDR3 nucleotides read TGTGCCAGCAGTGAACGGACTCAAGGGGTTCTCTCTGGAAACACCATATATTTT. Its translation is CASSERTQGVLSGNTIYF.